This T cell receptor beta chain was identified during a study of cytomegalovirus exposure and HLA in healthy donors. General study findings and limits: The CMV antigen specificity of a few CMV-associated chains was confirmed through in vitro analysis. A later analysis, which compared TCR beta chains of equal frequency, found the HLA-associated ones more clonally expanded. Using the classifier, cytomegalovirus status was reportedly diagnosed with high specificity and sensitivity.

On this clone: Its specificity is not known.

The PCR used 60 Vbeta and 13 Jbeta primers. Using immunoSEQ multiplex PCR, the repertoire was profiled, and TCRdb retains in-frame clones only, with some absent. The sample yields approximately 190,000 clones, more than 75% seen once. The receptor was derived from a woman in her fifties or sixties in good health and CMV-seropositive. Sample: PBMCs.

In DNA, the CDR3 is TGTGCCAGCAGCACCTCGGGAGGTCTGCACAATGAGCAGTTCTTC. Its translation: CASSTSGGLHNEQFF. V gene TRBV21-1 combines with J gene TRBJ2-1; the tabulated D call, TRBD2, remains unverified against the DNA. TRBV21-1 is listed as a pseudogene. This CDR3 is 15 amino acids long.